This paragraph reports one T cell receptor (beta chain). The CDR3 length is 16 residues. Trimming cost V 3 bases and J 0 bases, with 15 bases left between them. Germline V gene lookup returns CDR1 KGHSH and CDR2 LQKENI. Original processing methods: Reference gene primer amplification yielded estimated nucleated cell counts. Clones were read by immunoSEQ multiplex PCR, and TCRdb kept only the in-frame ones, dropping some. V and J calls and clone size are those listed in that table; D and trimming were worked out from the DNA. The sample contains 110,000 or so clones, approximately 85% of which appear only once. The source of the sample is a study of blood T cell repertoires in COVID-19. Study at large: Specimens from acute and convalescent COVID-19 originated in the United States, Italy and Spain. PBMCs, B-cell-depleted T cells, or T cells provided the cDNA or gDNA that made up the material.

Sequencing was carried out using peripheral blood. V usage is TRBV18 and J usage is TRBJ2-7, with D possibly TRBD2 on 6 matching bases. This sequence was found in a man aged 35 to 55 with acute or convalescent COVID-19. In DNA, the CDR3 is TGTGCCAGCTCACCGGGAGCGGCGGGGCACTCCTACGAGCAGTACTTC. This translates into CASSPGAAGHSYEQYF. Full variable domain (rest looked up from reference TRBV18 and TRBJ2-7): NAGVMQNPRHLVRRRGQEARLRCSPMKGHSHVYWYRQLPEEGLKFMVYLQKENIIDESGMPKERFSAEFPKEGPSILRIQQVVRGDSAAYFCASSPGAAGHSYEQYFGPGTRLTVT.